These 10 T cell receptor beta chains originate from one sample sequenced in a study of blood T cell repertoires in COVID-19. The table came from immunoSEQ multiplex PCR; TCRdb's copy has only in-frame clones and leaves some out. This table holds under 250,000 clones, 85% found once. The sequencing sample was made of peripheral blood. These receptors were collected from a man between 50 and 59 years old with COVID-19, enrolled during active disease.

The rearrangement links TRBV6-5 to TRBJ1-1; maybe TRBD1 (5 bases). The germline gives CDR1 MNHEY, CDR2 SVGAGI. V lost 0 bases to trimming and J lost 9 bases, with 14 bases between them. CDR3 length: 14 amino acids. In nucleotides, the CDR3 is TGTGCCAGCAGTTACTCGACAGCCTCATCGCAAGCTTTCTTT. Translating gives CASSYSTASSQAFF.

The chain has TRBV11-2 and TRBJ1-2; 9 bases are shared with TRBD1. The CDR3 spans 15 residues. J was trimmed by 8 bases and V by 0 bases; bases with no gene match: 7. Germline V CDR1 and CDR2: SGHAT, FQNNGV. CDR3 amino acids: CASSLEYGTGFGYTF. CDR3 nucleotides: TGTGCCAGCAGCTTAGAATATGGGACAGGGTTCGGCTACACCTTC.

The chain uses TRBV10-3 and TRBJ2-7; 7 bases line up with TRBD1. Germline V gives CDR1 ENHRY, CDR2 SYGVKD. The V and J ends lost 4 bases and 0 bases, in that order; junction bases with no gene match: 3. This CDR3 comprises 14 residues. CDR3 sequence (DNA): TGTGCCATCAGTGGCAGGGACAGCTCCTACGAGCAGTACTTC. Protein: CAISGRDSSYEQYF.

V and J are TRBV20-1 and TRBJ1-1, with 7 bases aligning to TRBD1. Germline V lookup: CDR1 DFQATT, CDR2 SNEGSKA (reference sequence). The ends lost 3 bases at V and 11 bases at J; junction bases unmatched: 12. This CDR3 has 13 amino acids. The CDR3 reads CSASRDRVNGAFF. The CDR3 DNA is TGCAGTGCTAGTAGGGACAGAGTCAACGGGGCTTTCTTT.

As to this clone: Other DNA sequences from this sample encode an identical CDR3 as well. CDR3 sequence (DNA): TGTGCCAGTAGTCCGGGACAGGGGGCTTACGAGCAGTACTTC. Its protein product is CASSPGQGAYEQYF. This chain links TRBV19 with TRBJ2-7; 12 bases match TRBD1. The CDR3 runs to 14 residues. Per the germline V gene, CDR1 is LNHDA and CDR2 is SQIVND (reference sequence). The ends lost 5 bases at V and 4 bases at J; junction bases unmatched: 3.

The V and J genes are TRBV19 and TRBJ2-3; D is possibly TRBD2 (5 bases). The length of the CDR3 is 13 residues. Per germline, CDR1 LNHDA and CDR2 SQIVND (reference sequence). V shed 7 bases and J shed 6 bases, with 14 bases lying between them. DNA for the CDR3: TGTGCCAGTACCCCCGGGATGCGGGATACGCAGTATTTT. Translation: CASTPGMRDTQYF.

The chain has TRBV6-1 and TRBJ1-4, with no clear D. The CDR3 has 15 residues. CDR1 is MNHNS and CDR2 is SASEGT in the germline V gene. V lost 2 bases and J 0 bases, leaving 7 bases between the germline ends. CDR3 loop: CASSENSATNEKLFF. CDR3 nucleotide sequence: TGTGCCAGCAGTGAAAACAGTGCAACTAATGAAAAACTGTTTTTT.

This clone has a single count. The rearrangement joins TRBV6-5 to TRBJ2-4; 9 bases align to TRBD1. Germline V lookup: CDR1 MNHEY, CDR2 SVGAGI. V dropped 5 bases and J dropped 6; count of bases not matched to a gene: 5. The CDR3 is 14 amino acids. The CDR3 sequence is CASSPGQGLNIQYF. CDR3 nucleotide sequence: TGTGCCAGCAGTCCCGGACAGGGGTTAAACATTCAGTACTTC.

The chain uses TRBV5-1 and TRBJ2-7; the match to TRBD2 covers 10 bases. The V gene end was trimmed by 1 base and the J gene end by 2 bases; junction bases not matched to a gene: 6. There are 16 residues in the CDR3. In germline, CDR1 is SGHRS, CDR2 YFSETQ. The CDR3, as DNA: TGCGCCAGCAGCTTGTTGACTAGCGGGCAACCCTACGAGCAGTACTTC. The encoded protein is CASSLLTSGQPYEQYF. The entire variable domain, with the rest obtained from reference TRBV5-1 and TRBJ2-7, is as follows: KAGVTQTPRYLIKTRGQQVTLSCSPISGHRSVSWYQQTPGQGLQFLFEYFSETQRNKGNFPGRFSGRQFSNSRSEMNVSTLELGDSALYLCASSLLTSGQPYEQYFGPGTRLTVT.

This chain links TRBV19 with TRBJ2-7; D may be TRBD2 (5 bases). With 6 bases removed from V and 0 bases from J, the gap between germline ends came to 15 bases. The V gene's germline CDR1 is LNHDA and CDR2 SQIVND (reference sequence). The CDR3 contains 15 residues. CDR3 in amino acids: CASSLGGGNSYEQYF. CDR3 nucleotides: TGTGCCAGTAGCCTAGGAGGTGGCAACTCCTACGAGCAGTACTTC.